Ten or more counts support the clone carrying this TCR beta chain. These data belong to a study of CD8 T cells in ankylosing spondylitis. Generation of TCR beta libraries employed quantitative 5'-RACE incorporating molecular barcodes. One entry per CDR3 protein, called by TCRdb with MiXCR from the 5' RACE reads. The profile covers about 130,000 distinct CDR3 sequences, with roughly 10% appearing a single time and around 4.3% taken by the ten largest. The germline CDR1 and CDR2 sequences are SEHNR and FQNEAQ (reference sequence). The CDR3 is 15 amino acids. V dropped 5 bases and J dropped 2; count of bases not matched to a gene: 9.

The TCR sequence derives from a female donor with ankylosing spondylitis or in good health (not recorded which). Sequenced input: blood, either unsorted or a sorted T cell fraction (not recorded which). The genes are TRBV7-9 and TRBJ2-7; 7 nucleotides line up with TRBD1. The CDR3 DNA reads as TGTGCCAGCAGCCGCCAGGGACAGCTAACCTACGAGCAGTACTTC. The encoded protein is CASSRQGQLTYEQYF.